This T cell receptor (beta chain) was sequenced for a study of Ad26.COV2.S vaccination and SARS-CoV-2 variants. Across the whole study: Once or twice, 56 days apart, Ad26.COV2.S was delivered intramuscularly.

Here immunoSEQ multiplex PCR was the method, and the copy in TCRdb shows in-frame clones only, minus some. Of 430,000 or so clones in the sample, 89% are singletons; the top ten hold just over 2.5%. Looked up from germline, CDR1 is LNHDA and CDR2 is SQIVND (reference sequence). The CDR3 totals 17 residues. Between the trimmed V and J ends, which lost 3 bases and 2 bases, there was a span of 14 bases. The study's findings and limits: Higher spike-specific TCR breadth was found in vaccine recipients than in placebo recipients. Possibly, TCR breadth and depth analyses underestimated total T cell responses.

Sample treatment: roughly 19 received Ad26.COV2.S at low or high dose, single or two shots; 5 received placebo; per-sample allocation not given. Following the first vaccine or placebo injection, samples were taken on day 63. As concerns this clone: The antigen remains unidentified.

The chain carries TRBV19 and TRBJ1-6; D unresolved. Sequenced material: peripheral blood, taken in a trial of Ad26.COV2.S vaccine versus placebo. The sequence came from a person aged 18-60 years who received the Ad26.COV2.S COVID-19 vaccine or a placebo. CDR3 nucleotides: TGTGCCAGTAGTATTCACCAGCGAGCACCCTATAATTCACCCCTCCACTTT. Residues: CASSIHQRAPYNSPLHF. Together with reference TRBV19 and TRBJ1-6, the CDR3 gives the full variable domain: DGGITQSPKYLFRKEGQNVTLSCEQNLNHDAMYWYRQDPGQGLRLIYYSQIVNDFQKGDIAEGYSVSREKKESFPLTVTSAQKNPTAFYLCASSIHQRAPYNSPLHFGNGTRLTVT.